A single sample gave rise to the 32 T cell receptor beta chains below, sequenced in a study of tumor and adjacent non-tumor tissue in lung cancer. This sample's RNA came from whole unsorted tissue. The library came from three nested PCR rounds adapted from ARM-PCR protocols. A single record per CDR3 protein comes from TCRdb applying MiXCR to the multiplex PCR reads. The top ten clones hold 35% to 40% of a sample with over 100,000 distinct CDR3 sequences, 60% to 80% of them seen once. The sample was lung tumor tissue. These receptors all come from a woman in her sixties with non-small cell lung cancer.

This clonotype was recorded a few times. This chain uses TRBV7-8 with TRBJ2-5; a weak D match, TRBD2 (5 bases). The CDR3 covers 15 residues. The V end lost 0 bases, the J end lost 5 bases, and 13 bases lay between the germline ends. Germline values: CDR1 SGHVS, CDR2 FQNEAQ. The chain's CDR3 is CASSLARRAVETQYF. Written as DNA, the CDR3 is TGTGCCAGCAGCTTAGCGCGGCGGGCCGTTGAGACCCAGTACTTC.

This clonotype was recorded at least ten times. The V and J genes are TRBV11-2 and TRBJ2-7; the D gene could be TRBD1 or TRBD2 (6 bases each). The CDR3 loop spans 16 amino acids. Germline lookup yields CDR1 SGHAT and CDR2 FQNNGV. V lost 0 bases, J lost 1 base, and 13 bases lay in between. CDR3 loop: CASSLDDGGLSYEQYF. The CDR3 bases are TGTGCCAGCAGCTTAGATGATGGGGGGCTATCCTACGAGCAGTACTTC. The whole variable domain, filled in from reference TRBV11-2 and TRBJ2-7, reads EAGVAQSPRYKIIEKRQSVAFWCNPISGHATLYWYQQILGQGPKLLIQFQNNGVVDDSQLPKDRFSAERLKGVDSTLKIQPAKLEDSAVYLCASSLDDGGLSYEQYFGPGTRLTVT.

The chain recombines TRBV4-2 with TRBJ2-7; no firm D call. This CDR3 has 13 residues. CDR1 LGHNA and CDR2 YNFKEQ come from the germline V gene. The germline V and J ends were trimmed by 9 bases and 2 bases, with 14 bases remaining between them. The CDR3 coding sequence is TGTGCCAGTAGATTGCTACAGACCTACGAGCAGTACTTC. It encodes CASRLLQTYEQYF.

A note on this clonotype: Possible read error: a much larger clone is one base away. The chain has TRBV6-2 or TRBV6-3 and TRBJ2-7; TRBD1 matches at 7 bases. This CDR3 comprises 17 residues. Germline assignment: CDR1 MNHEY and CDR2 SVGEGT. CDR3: CASSPDPRRTGYHEQHF. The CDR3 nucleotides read TGTGCCAGCAGTCCTGATCCCCGGAGGACAGGTTACCACGAGCAGCACTTC.

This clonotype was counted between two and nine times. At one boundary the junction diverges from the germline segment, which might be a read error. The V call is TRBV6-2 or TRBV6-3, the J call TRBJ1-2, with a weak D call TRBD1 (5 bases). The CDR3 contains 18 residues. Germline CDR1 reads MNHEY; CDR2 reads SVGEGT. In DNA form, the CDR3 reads TGTGCCAGCAGTTACCACACTCCTCGGGACGGAAGTTCCTATGGCTGCACCTTC. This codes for CASSYHTPRDGSSYGCTF.

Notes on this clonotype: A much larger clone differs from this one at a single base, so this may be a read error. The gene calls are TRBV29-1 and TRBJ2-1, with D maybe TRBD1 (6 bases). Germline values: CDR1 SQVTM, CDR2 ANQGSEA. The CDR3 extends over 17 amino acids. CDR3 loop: CSVLRDIEAASYNEHFF. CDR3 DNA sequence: TGCAGCGTCCTCCGGGACATTGAAGCGGCCTCCTACAATGAGCACTTCTTC.

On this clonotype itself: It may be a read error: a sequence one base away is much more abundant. This CDR3 is CASRCDLNQPQHF. The CDR3 coding sequence is TGTGCCAGCAGATGTGACCTCAATCAGCCCCAGCATTTT. The chain carries TRBV6-2 or TRBV6-3 and TRBJ1-5, with no clear D. V shed 6 bases and J shed 3 bases, with 9 bases lying between them. The CDR3 extends over 13 amino acids. Per the germline V gene, CDR1 is MNHEY and CDR2 is SVGEGT.

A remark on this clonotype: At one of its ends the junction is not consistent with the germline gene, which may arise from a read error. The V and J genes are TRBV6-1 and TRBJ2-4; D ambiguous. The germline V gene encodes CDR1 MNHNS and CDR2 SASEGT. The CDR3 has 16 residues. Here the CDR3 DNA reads TGTGCCAGCAGTGGACCCAACAAATTAGCCCAAAACATTCAGTACTTC. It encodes CASSGPNKLAQNIQYF.

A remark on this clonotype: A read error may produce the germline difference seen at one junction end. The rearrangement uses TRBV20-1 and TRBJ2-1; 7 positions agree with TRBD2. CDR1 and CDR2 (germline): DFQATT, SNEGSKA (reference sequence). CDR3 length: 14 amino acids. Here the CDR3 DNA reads TGCGGTGCTAGTAGGCAGCGGGGATCTAATGAGCAGTTCTTC. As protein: CGASRQRGSNEQFF.

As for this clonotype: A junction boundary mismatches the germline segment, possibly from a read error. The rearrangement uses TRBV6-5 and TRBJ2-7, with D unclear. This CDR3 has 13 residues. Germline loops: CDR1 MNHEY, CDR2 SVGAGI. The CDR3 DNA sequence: TGTGCCAGCAGTCACTCCCGGGTAGGCGAGCAGTACTTC. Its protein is CASSHSRVGEQYF.

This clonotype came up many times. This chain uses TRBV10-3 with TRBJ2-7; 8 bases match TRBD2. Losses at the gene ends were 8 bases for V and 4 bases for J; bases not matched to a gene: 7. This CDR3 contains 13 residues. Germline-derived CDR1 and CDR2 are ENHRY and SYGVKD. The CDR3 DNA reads TGTGCCATCTCCTTAACTAGCGGTTACGAGCAGTACTTC. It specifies CAISLTSGYEQYF.

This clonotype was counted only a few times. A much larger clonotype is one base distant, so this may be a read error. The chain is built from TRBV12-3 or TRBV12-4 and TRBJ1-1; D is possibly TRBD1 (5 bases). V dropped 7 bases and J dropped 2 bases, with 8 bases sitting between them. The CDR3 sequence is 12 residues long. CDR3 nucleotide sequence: TGTGCCAGCAACACAGGTAACACTGAAGCTTTCTTT. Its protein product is CASNTGNTEAFF.

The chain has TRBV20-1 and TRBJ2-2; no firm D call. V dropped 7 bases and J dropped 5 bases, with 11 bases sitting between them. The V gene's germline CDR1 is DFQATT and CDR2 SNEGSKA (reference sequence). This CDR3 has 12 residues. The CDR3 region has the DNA TGCAGTGTTAATTGGCAGACCGGGGAGCTGTTTTTT. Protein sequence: CSVNWQTGELFF.

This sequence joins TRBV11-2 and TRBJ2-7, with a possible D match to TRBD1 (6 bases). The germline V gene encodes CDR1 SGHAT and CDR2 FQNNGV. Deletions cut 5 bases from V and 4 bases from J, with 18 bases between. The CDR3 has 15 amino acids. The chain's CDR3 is CASSPGPRQGYEQYF. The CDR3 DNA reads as TGTGCCAGCAGCCCAGGCCCCCGGCAGGGGTACGAGCAGTACTTC. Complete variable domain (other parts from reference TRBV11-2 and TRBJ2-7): EAGVAQSPRYKIIEKRQSVAFWCNPISGHATLYWYQQILGQGPKLLIQFQNNGVVDDSQLPKDRFSAERLKGVDSTLKIQPAKLEDSAVYLCASSPGPRQGYEQYFGPGTRLTVT.

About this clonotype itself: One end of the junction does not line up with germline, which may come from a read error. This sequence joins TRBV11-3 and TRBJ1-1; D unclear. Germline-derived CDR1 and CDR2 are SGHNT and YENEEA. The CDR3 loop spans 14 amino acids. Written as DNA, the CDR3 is TGTGCCAGCAAGGCCCAGGACGTGAACACTGTAGCTATCTTT. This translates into CASKAQDVNTVAIF.

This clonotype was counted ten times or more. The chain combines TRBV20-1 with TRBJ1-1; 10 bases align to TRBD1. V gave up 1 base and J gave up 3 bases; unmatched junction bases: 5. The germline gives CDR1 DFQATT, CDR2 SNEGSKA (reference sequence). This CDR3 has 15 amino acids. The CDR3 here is CSARGDRGRDTEAFF. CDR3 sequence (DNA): TGCAGTGCTAGAGGAGACAGGGGGCGTGACACTGAAGCTTTCTTT.

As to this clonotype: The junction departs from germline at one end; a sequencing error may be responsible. CDR3 DNA sequence: TGCAGTGCCGTTAGTCCGAGACAGGGAGGGCCTGGGGCCAACGTCATGACTTTC. Encoded protein: CSAVSPRQGGPGANVMTF. The gene calls are TRBV20-1 and TRBJ2-6, with D perhaps TRBD1 or TRBD2 (7 bases each). The germline gives CDR1 DFQATT, CDR2 SNEGSKA (reference sequence). The CDR3 runs to 18 residues.

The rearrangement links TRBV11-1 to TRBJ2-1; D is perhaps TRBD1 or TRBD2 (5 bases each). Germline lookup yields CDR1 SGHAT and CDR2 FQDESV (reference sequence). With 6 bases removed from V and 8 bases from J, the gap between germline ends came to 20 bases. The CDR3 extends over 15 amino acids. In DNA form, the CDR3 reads TGTGCCAGCAGGTCTACGCGAGGGGCTTATCATGAGCAGTTCTTC. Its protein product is CASRSTRGAYHEQFF.

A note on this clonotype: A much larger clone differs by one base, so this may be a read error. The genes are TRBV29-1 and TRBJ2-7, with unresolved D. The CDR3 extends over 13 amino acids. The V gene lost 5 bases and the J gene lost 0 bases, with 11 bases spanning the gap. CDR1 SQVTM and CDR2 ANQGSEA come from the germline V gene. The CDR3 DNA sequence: TGCAGCGTTCATCGGCGGAGCTCCTACGAGCAGTACTTC. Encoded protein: CSVHRRSSYEQYF.

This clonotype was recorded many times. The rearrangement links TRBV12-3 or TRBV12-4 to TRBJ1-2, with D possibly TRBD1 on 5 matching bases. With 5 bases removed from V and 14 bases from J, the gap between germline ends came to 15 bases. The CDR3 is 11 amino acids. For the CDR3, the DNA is TGTGCCAGCAGTCCCGGGACTGCTCGGACCTTC. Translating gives CASSPGTARTF.

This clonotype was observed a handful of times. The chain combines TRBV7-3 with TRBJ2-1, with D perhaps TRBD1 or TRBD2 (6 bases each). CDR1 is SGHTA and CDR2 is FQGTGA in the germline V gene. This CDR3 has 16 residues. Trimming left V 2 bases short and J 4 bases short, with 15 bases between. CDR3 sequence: CASSLGRSGAYNEQFF. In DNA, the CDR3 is TGTGCCAGCAGCTTAGGTCGATCGGGGGCATACAATGAGCAGTTCTTC.

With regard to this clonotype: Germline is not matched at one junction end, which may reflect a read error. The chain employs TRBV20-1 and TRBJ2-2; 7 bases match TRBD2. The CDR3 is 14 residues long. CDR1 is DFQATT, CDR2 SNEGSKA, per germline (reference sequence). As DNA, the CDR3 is TGCAGTTCTTCCAGCTCTAGCGGCACCGTGGAGCGGTTTTTT. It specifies CSSSSSSGTVERFF.

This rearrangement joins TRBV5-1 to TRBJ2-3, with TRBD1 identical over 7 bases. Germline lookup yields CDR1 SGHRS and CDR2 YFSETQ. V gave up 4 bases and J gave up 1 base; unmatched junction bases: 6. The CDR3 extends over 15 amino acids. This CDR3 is CASSLGQEGTDTQYF. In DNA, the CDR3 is TGCGCCAGCAGCCTCGGACAGGAGGGCACAGATACGCAGTATTTT.

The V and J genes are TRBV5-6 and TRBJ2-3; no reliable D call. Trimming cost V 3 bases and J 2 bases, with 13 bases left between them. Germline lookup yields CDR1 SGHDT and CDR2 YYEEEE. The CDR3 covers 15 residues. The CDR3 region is CASSWGFYTTDTQYF. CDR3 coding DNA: TGTGCCAGCAGCTGGGGATTTTATACCACAGATACGCAGTATTTT.

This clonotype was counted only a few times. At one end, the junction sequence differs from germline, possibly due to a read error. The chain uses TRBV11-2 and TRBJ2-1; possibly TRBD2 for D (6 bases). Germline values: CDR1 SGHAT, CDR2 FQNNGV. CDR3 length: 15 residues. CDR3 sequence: CASSKSGTAGSEQIF. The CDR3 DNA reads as TGTGCTAGCAGCAAATCCGGGACGGCCGGGAGCGAGCAGATCTTC.

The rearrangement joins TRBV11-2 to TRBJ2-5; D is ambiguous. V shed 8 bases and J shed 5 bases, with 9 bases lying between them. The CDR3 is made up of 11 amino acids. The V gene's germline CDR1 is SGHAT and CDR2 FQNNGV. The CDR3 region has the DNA TGTGCCAGCCAAGGGCGGGAGACCCAGTACTTC. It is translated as CASQGRETQYF.

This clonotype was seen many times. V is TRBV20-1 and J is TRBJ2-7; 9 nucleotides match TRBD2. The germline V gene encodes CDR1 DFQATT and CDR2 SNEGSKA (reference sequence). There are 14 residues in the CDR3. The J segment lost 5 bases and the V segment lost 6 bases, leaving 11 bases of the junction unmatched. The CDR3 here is CSAQPGLATHEQYF. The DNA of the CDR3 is TGCAGTGCCCAACCGGGACTAGCAACTCACGAGCAGTACTTC.

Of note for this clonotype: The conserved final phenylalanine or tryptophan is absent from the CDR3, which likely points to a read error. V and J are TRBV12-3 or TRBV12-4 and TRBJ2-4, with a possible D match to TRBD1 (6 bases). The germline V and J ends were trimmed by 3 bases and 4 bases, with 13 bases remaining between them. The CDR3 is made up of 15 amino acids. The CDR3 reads CASSFRGDAKNIQYL. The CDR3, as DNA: TGTGCCAGCAGTTTCAGGGGAGACGCTAAAAACATTCAGTACCTC.

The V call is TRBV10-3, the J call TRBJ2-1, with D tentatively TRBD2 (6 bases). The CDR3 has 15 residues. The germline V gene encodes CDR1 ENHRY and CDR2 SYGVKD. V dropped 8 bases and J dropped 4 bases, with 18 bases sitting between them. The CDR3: CAIAVGSGKYNEQFF. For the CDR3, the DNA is TGTGCCATCGCTGTAGGTAGCGGCAAATACAATGAGCAGTTCTTC.

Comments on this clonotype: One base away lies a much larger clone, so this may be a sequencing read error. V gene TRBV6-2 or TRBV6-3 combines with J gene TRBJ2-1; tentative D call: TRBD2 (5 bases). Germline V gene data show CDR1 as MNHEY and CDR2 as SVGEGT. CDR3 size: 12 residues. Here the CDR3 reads CASSHSGIEQFF. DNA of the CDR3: TGTGCCAGCAGTCACTCCGGGATAGAGCAGTTCTTC.

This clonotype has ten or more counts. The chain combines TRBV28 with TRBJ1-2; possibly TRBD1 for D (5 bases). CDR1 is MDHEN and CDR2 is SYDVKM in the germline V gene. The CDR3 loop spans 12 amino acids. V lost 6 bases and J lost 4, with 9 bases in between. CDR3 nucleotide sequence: TGTGCCAGCAGCCCCGACAGCTATGGCTACACCTTC. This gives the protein CASSPDSYGYTF.

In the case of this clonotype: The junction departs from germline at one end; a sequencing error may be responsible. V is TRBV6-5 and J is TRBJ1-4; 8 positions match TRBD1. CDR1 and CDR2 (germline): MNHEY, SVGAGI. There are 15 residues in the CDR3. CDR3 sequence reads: CACRALRQGREKLFF. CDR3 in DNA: TGTGCCTGCAGAGCCCTTAGACAGGGGCGTGAAAAACTGTTTTTT.